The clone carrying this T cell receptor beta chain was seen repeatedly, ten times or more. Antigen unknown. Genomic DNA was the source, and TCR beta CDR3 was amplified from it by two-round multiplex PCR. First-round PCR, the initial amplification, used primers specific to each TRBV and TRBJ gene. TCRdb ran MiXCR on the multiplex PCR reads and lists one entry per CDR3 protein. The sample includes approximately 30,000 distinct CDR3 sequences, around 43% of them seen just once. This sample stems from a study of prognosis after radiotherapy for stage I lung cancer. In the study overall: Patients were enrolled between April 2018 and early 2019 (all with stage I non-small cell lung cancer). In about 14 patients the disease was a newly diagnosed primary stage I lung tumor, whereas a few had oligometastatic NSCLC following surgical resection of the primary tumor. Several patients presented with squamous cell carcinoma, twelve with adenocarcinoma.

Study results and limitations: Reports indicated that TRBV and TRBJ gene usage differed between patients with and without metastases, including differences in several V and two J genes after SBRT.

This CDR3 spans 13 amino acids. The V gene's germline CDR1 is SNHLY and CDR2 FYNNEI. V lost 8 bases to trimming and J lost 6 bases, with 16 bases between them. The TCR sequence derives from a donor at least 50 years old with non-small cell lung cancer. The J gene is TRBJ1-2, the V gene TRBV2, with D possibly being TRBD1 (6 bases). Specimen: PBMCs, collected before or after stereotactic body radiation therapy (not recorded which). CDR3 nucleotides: TGTGCCAGCGAAGGGGGGTATGGTGATGGCTACACCTTC. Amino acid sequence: CASEGGYGDGYTF.